This record concerns one T cell receptor beta chain sequence. The data are from a study of sequential checkpoint blockade in melanoma. About the study: Each arm's sequence ended with maintenance nivolumab.

There are 15 residues in the CDR3. The V gene's germline CDR1 is SGDLS and CDR2 YYNGEE. Trimming stripped 0 bases from V and 0 bases from J, with 7 bases between. Clones were sequenced by immunoSEQ multiplex PCR, and TCRdb holds only the in-frame ones, with some missing. Here the sample spans roughly 11,000 clones, roughly 80% being singletons. As for treatment: randomized to nivolumab then ipilimumab (arm A) or the reverse (arm B). Live CD3+CD8+ CD19− CD56− cells were sorted from PBMCs. This chain uses TRBV9 with TRBJ1-5; D is uncertain. The source is a human donor with melanoma. The input for sequencing was CD8+ T cells sorted from blood (inferred from file names), taken from a patient given nivolumab and ipilimumab in sequence. CDR3 protein: CASSVGGLSNQPQHF. CDR3 DNA sequence: TGTGCCAGCAGCGTAGGAGGGCTTAGCAATCAGCCCCAGCATTTT.